This TCR beta chain was sequenced in a study of blood T cell repertoires in COVID-19. Study-wide background: Whether acute or convalescent, the COVID-19 samples came from the United States, Italy and Spain. PBMCs, B-cell-depleted T cells, or T cells provided the cDNA or gDNA that made up the material.

Original analysis: Cell counts per sample came from amplifying reference gene primers. The data were produced by immunoSEQ multiplex PCR, yet TCRdb's version contains in-frame clones alone and is incomplete. The DNA was the basis for D and trimming; V, J and clone size are from that table. The repertoire consists of roughly 290,000 clones, with around 89% occurring once and the leading ten covering around 12%. The sequencing sample was made of peripheral blood. This clonotype originated in a woman in her sixties with acute or convalescent COVID-19.

Here the CDR3 reads CASSQVSDSSHEQYF. DNA for the CDR3: TGCGCCAGCAGCCAAGTAAGCGACAGCAGCCACGAGCAGTACTTC. This rearrangement joins TRBV4-1 to TRBJ2-7; perhaps TRBD1 as D (5 bases). The germline CDR1 and CDR2 sequences are MGHRA and YSYEKL. V shed 1 base and J shed 5 bases, with 15 bases lying between them. The CDR3 has 15 amino acids.